This record concerns one TCR beta chain sequence. The data were obtained in a study of cytomegalovirus exposure and HLA in healthy donors. Profiling relied on immunoSEQ multiplex PCR, and the TCRdb table lists in-frame clones only, not all of them. The sample includes some 210,000 clones, roughly 84% of them seen just once. Sequenced input: PBMCs. This sequence was found in a woman in her late teens or twenties in good health and CMV-seropositive.

The CDR3 here is CAISPDRGNTEAFF. The DNA for the CDR3 is TGTGCCATCAGCCCGGACAGGGGGAACACTGAAGCTTTCTTT. The chain couples TRBV10-3 to TRBJ1-1; 9 positions match TRBD1. The CDR3 extends over 14 amino acids. V trimming: 6 bases; J trimming: 1 base; junction bases outside the gene matches: 3. Per germline, CDR1 ENHRY and CDR2 SYGVKD.